The present TCR beta chain was sequenced within a study of blood T cell repertoires in COVID-19. This clone has a handful of counts. Libraries were prepared by immunoSEQ multiplex PCR; TCRdb keeps only in-frame clonotypes and omits some of them. The repertoire holds approximately 99,000 clones, with 84% as singletons. Trimming shortened V by 6 bases and J by 1 base, and 9 bases separated the two germline ends. This CDR3 spans 13 amino acids. The clonotype was recovered from a man between 65 and 85 years old with active or convalescent COVID-19. Sequencing was performed on peripheral blood. The chain couples TRBV12-3 or TRBV12-4 to TRBJ1-1; D is ambiguous. This CDR3 reads CASSWASNTEAFF. Written as DNA, the CDR3 is TGTGCCAGCAGCTGGGCCTCGAACACTGAAGCTTTCTTT.